The TCR beta chain described here comes from a study of PD-1 blockade in classical Hodgkin lymphoma. Per germline, CDR1 SNHLY and CDR2 FYNNEI. With 5 bases removed from V and 3 bases from J, the gap between germline ends came to 14 bases. This CDR3 has 15 amino acids. The time point was: newly diagnosed, previously untreated cHL patient sample. Magnetic negative selection purified CD4+ T cells from thawed PBMCs. As a comparison, the study used PBMCs from newly diagnosed, untreated classical Hodgkin lymphoma. For this clone: Its antigen is currently unknown.

Points from the study as a whole: Lower baseline TCR diversity was reported for newly diagnosed patients than for healthy donors. What caused the repertoire differences, perhaps disease activity or prior therapy, remains undefined.

Some clones are missing from TCRdb's copy, which holds only in-frame ones; the method was immunoSEQ multiplex PCR. The data show just under 20,000 clones, with about 80% seen just once and 1% to 1.5% held by the top ten. The rearrangement links TRBV2 to TRBJ2-1, with D possibly TRBD1 on 5 matching bases. This receptor was taken from a human donor with classical Hodgkin lymphoma. The source material was CD4+ T cells from blood. The CDR3 DNA sequence: TGTGCCAGCAGTCGGCAGGGTAGGGGCTACAATGAGCAGTTCTTC. Amino acid sequence: CASSRQGRGYNEQFF.